The clone carrying this T cell receptor beta chain was recorded a few times. The data stem from a study of naive and memory T cell subsets. V lost 2 bases, J lost 5 bases, and 15 bases lay in between. CDR1 and CDR2 (germline): MNHEY, SMNVEV (reference sequence). The CDR3 loop spans 15 amino acids. An equimolar mix of two oligonucleotides served as the beta constant-region primer for TRBC1 and TRBC2. TCRdb reprocessed the UMI-ligation and nested PCR reads via MiXCR and lists one record per CDR3 protein. The data contain some 100,000 distinct CDR3 sequences, 7% to 7.5% of them seen just once; the ten biggest clones take up 1.5% to 2%.

The material sequenced was central memory CD4+ T cells from blood. The chain uses TRBV27 and TRBJ1-2; D ambiguous. The receptor was isolated from a human donor in good health. The CDR3 DNA reads TGTGCCAGCAGTTTAGGAGGACCCAGTTTGTATGGCTACACCTTC. It translates to CASSLGGPSLYGYTF.